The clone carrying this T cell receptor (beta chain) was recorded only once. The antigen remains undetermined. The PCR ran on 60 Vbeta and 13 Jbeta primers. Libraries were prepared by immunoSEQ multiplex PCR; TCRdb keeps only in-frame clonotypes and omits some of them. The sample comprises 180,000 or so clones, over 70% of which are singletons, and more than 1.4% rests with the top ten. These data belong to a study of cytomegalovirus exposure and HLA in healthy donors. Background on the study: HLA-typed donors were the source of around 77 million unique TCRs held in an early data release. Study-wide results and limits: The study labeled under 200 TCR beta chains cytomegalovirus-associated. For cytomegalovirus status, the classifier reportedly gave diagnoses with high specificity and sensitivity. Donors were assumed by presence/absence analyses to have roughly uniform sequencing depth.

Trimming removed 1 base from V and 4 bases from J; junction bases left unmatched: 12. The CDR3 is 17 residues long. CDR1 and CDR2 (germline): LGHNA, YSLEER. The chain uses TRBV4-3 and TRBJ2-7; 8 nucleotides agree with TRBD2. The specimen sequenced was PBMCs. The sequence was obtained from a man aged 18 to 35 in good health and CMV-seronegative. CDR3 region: CASSQVVAGGRPYEQYF. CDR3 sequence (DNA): TGCGCCAGCAGCCAAGTTGTGGCCGGCGGGAGGCCGTACGAGCAGTACTTC.